This T cell receptor (beta chain) emerged from a study of blood T cell repertoires in COVID-19. On the study more broadly: COVID-19 samples, acute and convalescent, were from the United States, Italy and Spain.

Measured with immunoSEQ multiplex PCR; TCRdb has only the in-frame clones, and not every one. The table has roughly 220,000 clones, around nine tenths seen once. The CDR3 runs to 15 residues. V was shortened by 3 bases and J by 0 bases, with 14 bases between the two germline ends. Germline assignment: CDR1 SQVTM and CDR2 ANQGSEA. The sample taken for sequencing was peripheral blood. The receptor was isolated from a man aged 55 to 70 with acute or convalescent COVID-19. The rearrangement uses TRBV29-1 and TRBJ1-1; D possibly corresponds to TRBD1 (6 bases). DNA for the CDR3: TGCAGCGTTGACCCTCAGGGGCTGATGAACACTGAAGCTTTCTTT. This sequence encodes CSVDPQGLMNTEAFF.